The rows below give T cell receptor beta chains drawn from one sample of a study of CD8 T cells in ankylosing spondylitis. TCRdb recomputed calls from the 5' RACE reads with MiXCR, one row per CDR3 protein. The sample has about 750,000 distinct CDR3 sequences, roughly 19% seen once. The sample was blood, either unsorted or a sorted T cell fraction (not recorded which). These receptor sequences come from a male donor with ankylosing spondylitis. Each CDR3 is given with its conserved first and last residue. A D gene is named only where the DNA matches it firmly. Clone size is not always given. Where it is, it says once, few, many or a class for expanded clones.

abundance: few
len: 14
d_gene: .
v_gene: TRBV20-1
j_gene: TRBJ2-1
CDR3aa: CSARGYVPYNEQFF
CDR3nt: TGCAGTGCTAGAGGGTATGTCCCCTACAATGAGCAGTTCTTC

abundance: .
len: 16
d_gene: TRBD2
v_gene: TRBV5-4
j_gene: TRBJ2-1
CDR3aa: CASSKPGLAGVNEQFF
CDR3nt: TGTGCCAGCAGCAAACCGGGACTAGCGGGAGTAAATGAGCAGTTCTTC

abundance: few
len: 15
d_gene: TRBD1
v_gene: TRBV14
j_gene: TRBJ1-4
CDR3aa: CASSQDEGATEKLFF
CDR3nt: TGTGCCAGCAGCCAAGACGAGGGGGCGACTGAAAAACTGTTTTTT

abundance: few
len: 14
d_gene: .
v_gene: TRBV4-2
j_gene: TRBJ2-7
CDR3aa: CASSQALASYEQYF
CDR3nt: TGTGCCAGCAGCCAAGCACTAGCCTCCTACGAGCAGTACTTC

abundance: .
len: 12
d_gene: .
v_gene: TRBV29-1
j_gene: TRBJ2-1
CDR3aa: CSVLRGLREQFF
CDR3nt: TGCAGCGTCCTCCGGGGACTTCGGGAGCAGTTCTTC

abundance: few
len: 15
d_gene: .
v_gene: TRBV12-3/TRBV12-4
j_gene: TRBJ2-3
CDR3aa: CASSFGGQATDTQYF
CDR3nt: TGTGCCAGCAGTTTCGGGGGGCAAGCCACAGATACGCAGTATTTT

abundance: few
len: 14
d_gene: .
v_gene: TRBV28
j_gene: TRBJ2-7
CDR3aa: CASTTWGARDEQYF
CDR3nt: TGTGCCAGCACCACGTGGGGGGCGAGAGACGAGCAGTACTTC

abundance: medium-sized
len: 14
d_gene: TRBD2
v_gene: TRBV20-1
j_gene: TRBJ2-1
CDR3aa: CSASAGGEYNEQFF
CDR3nt: TGCAGTGCTAGTGCCGGGGGGGAATACAATGAGCAGTTCTTC

abundance: .
len: 14
d_gene: TRBD2
v_gene: TRBV20-1
j_gene: TRBJ2-1
CDR3aa: CSATLAGGLNEQFF
CDR3nt: TGCAGTGCTACCCTAGCGGGAGGTCTGAATGAGCAGTTCTTC

abundance: few
len: 17
d_gene: TRBD1
v_gene: TRBV5-1
j_gene: TRBJ2-5
CDR3aa: CASSPRRLGTGEETQYF
CDR3nt: TGCGCCAGCAGCCCCCGGAGGCTTGGGACAGGGGAAGAGACCCAGTACTTC

abundance: .
len: 14
d_gene: TRBD1
v_gene: TRBV5-1
j_gene: TRBJ1-1
CDR3aa: CASSGGQQNTEAFF
CDR3nt: TGCGCCAGCAGCGGGGGACAGCAGAACACTGAAGCTTTCTTT

abundance: .
len: 16
d_gene: .
v_gene: TRBV4-1
j_gene: TRBJ1-1
CDR3aa: CASREEGGQLNTEAFF
CDR3nt: TGCGCCAGCAGGGAAGAGGGTGGGCAGTTGAACACTGAAGCTTTCTTT

abundance: .
len: 14
d_gene: .
v_gene: TRBV9
j_gene: TRBJ1-1
CDR3aa: CASSVGAGNTEAFF
CDR3nt: TGTGCCAGCAGCGTAGGGGCGGGGAACACTGAAGCTTTCTTT

abundance: few
len: 15
d_gene: TRBD1
v_gene: TRBV28
j_gene: TRBJ1-5
CDR3aa: CASLRGTGGNQPQHF
CDR3nt: TGTGCCAGCCTAAGAGGGACAGGGGGCAATCAGCCCCAGCATTTT

abundance: many
len: 16
d_gene: TRBD2
v_gene: TRBV5-1
j_gene: TRBJ2-3
CDR3aa: CASSQGLAGVSDTQYF
CDR3nt: TGCGCCAGCAGCCAAGGACTAGCGGGAGTGTCAGATACGCAGTATTTT

abundance: many
len: 14
d_gene: .
v_gene: TRBV15
j_gene: TRBJ1-1
CDR3aa: CATSREGWDTEAFF
CDR3nt: TGTGCCACCAGCAGAGAAGGGTGGGACACTGAAGCTTTCTTT

abundance: many
len: 14
d_gene: .
v_gene: TRBV12-3/TRBV12-4
j_gene: TRBJ1-1
CDR3aa: CASSLGLLNTEAFF
CDR3nt: TGTGCCAGCAGTTTAGGGCTTCTAAACACTGAAGCTTTCTTT

abundance: few
len: 14
d_gene: .
v_gene: TRBV20-1
j_gene: TRBJ2-1
CDR3aa: CSARPRGPLFSGFF
CDR3nt: TGCAGTGCTAGACCCCGAGGACCTCTCTTCAGTGGGTTCTTC

abundance: many
len: 11
d_gene: .
v_gene: TRBV11-2
j_gene: TRBJ2-2
CDR3aa: CASSRSGELFF
CDR3nt: TGTGCCAGCAGCCGGTCCGGGGAGCTGTTTTTT

abundance: .
len: 11
d_gene: .
v_gene: TRBV25-1
j_gene: TRBJ2-1
CDR3aa: CASSEYYEQFF
CDR3nt: TGTGCCAGCAGTGAATACTATGAGCAGTTCTTC

abundance: .
len: 16
d_gene: .
v_gene: TRBV9
j_gene: TRBJ2-1
CDR3aa: CASSVGLELPYNEQFF
CDR3nt: TGTGCCAGCAGCGTAGGACTCGAGCTTCCGTACAATGAGCAGTTCTTC

abundance: few
len: 13
d_gene: .
v_gene: TRBV7-3
j_gene: TRBJ2-5
CDR3aa: CASSFLYQETQYF
CDR3nt: TGTGCCAGCAGCTTCCTTTACCAAGAGACCCAGTACTTC

abundance: .
len: 17
d_gene: TRBD1
v_gene: TRBV7-8
j_gene: TRBJ1-1
CDR3aa: CASSGRGQGAPNTEAFF
CDR3nt: TGTGCCAGCAGCGGTCGGGGACAGGGGGCACCAAACACTGAAGCTTTCTTT

abundance: few
len: 13
d_gene: .
v_gene: TRBV7-9
j_gene: TRBJ2-7
CDR3aa: CASSLGKVDEQYF
CDR3nt: TGTGCCAGCAGCTTAGGGAAGGTGGACGAGCAGTACTTC

abundance: .
len: 15
d_gene: TRBD1
v_gene: TRBV4-1
j_gene: TRBJ1-2
CDR3aa: CASSQGPGTGYGYTF
CDR3nt: TGCGCCAGCAGCCAAGGACCAGGGACAGGGTATGGCTACACCTTC

abundance: .
len: 14
d_gene: .
v_gene: TRBV7-9
j_gene: TRBJ2-7
CDR3aa: CASSSLTTVGEQYF
CDR3nt: TGTGCCAGCAGCTCCCTGACGACAGTTGGCGAGCAGTACTTC

abundance: .
len: 14
d_gene: TRBD2
v_gene: TRBV29-1
j_gene: TRBJ2-7
CDR3aa: CSVASGGGGYEQYF
CDR3nt: TGCAGCGTCGCGAGCGGGGGTGGAGGGTACGAGCAGTACTTC